This T cell receptor beta chain was sequenced during a study of T cells in Graves' hyperthyroidism and ophthalmopathy. V was clipped by 0 bases and J by 1 base, with 3 bases between them. The CDR3 totals 12 residues. Germline loops: CDR1 GTSNPN, CDR2 SVGIG (reference sequence). It was RNA transcripts that yielded the amplified TCR beta CDR3 regions. First-round RT-PCR targeting the TCR CDR3 was performed with the HTBI primer set. TCRdb fed the multiplex PCR reads into MiXCR, producing one record per CDR3 protein. The sample has approximately 510,000 distinct CDR3 sequences, around 21% seen once. Patients aged 18 to 65 had newly diagnosed hyperthyroidism lasting under 2 months. Patients were excluded for uncontrolled infection, other autoimmune disease, pregnancy or lactation. There are many counts of this clonotype. Its antigen is currently unknown. Study-level results: Most thyroid clonotypes expanded above 0.001 appeared in blood too. Stable hyperthyroidism and ophthalmopathy were separated using 13 V-J signatures.

The sequence came from a man in his late teens or twenties with Graves' hyperthyroidism. The specimen was blood. This chain connects TRBV30 to TRBJ1-1, with no clear D. In DNA form, the CDR3 reads TGTGCCTGGAGTGTTTGGAACACTGAAGCTTTCTTT. Encoded protein: CAWSVWNTEAFF.